The TCR beta chain under discussion was sequenced for a study of cytomegalovirus exposure and HLA in healthy donors. Across the whole study: Assignment to the Caucasian-associated ancestry cluster applied to around 76% of the approximately 420 genotyped donors. Whole-study findings and limits: As a later analysis revealed, the rate of TCR association differed by HLA locus, with DRB1 most and HLA-C fewest. CMV serostatus was the sole immune exposure information available.

A remark on this clone: The antigen remains undetermined.

Use of 60 Vbeta and 13 Jbeta primers characterized the PCR. Data came from immunoSEQ multiplex PCR; TCRdb stores just in-frame clones and leaves some out. This sample has more than 120,000 clones; 65% to 85% occur once, and the top ten carry approximately 2.3%. Germline CDR1 MNHEY, CDR2 SMNVEV (reference sequence). With V trimmed by 8 bases and J by 7 bases, 2 bases remained unmatched. The CDR3 loop spans 12 amino acids. Sequencing input: PBMCs. The genes are TRBV27 and TRBJ2-2; 9 nucleotides agree with TRBD1. This clonotype originated in a male donor in good health and CMV-seronegative. The CDR3 loop is CASLTGGGELFF. The CDR3 DNA follows: TGTGCCAGCCTGACAGGGGGCGGGGAGCTGTTTTTT.